This is a list of T cell receptor beta chains from one sample in a study of T cell responses to AZD1222 COVID-19 vaccine. TCRdb's copy holds only in-frame clones and misses some; the assay was immunoSEQ multiplex PCR. Here the sample spans fewer than 80,000 clones, approximately 89% being singletons. The sample consisted of peripheral blood, taken 28 days after the second dose of the MenACWY control vaccine. Every receptor here comes from an adult who received the MenACWY meningococcal vaccine as a control. Both conserved end residues are part of each CDR3. The D gene is left open where the match is weak. Rows may omit the clone size; those that give it use once, few, many or a size class.

V	size	length	D	J	DNA	CDR3
TRBV19	.	15	TRBD2	TRBJ2-1	TGTGCCAGTAGGGGAGGGCCGGCACCCTACAATGAGCAGTTCTTC	CASRGGPAPYNEQFF
TRBV5-4	.	14	TRBD1	TRBJ1-5	TGTGCCAGCAGCCAGGACAGGGGCAATCAGCCCCAGCATTTT	CASSQDRGNQPQHF
TRBV29-1	.	11	.	TRBJ1-2	TGCAGCCTCAGGGTCGGGGCTGGCTACACCTTC	CSLRVGAGYTF
TRBV27	.	17	TRBD1	TRBJ2-1	TGTGCCAGCAGTTTAAGGGTGGGGGGACAGGGTTACAATGAGCAGTTCTTC	CASSLRVGGQGYNEQFF
TRBV30	.	13	TRBD1	TRBJ1-1	TGTGCCTGGAGTGCCGACAGGGGCACTGAAGCTTTCTTT	CAWSADRGTEAFF
TRBV27	.	15	TRBD2	TRBJ2-2	TGTGCCAGCAACAGAGCGGGGGCCCGGCGCGGGGAGCTGTTTTTT	CASNRAGARRGELFF
TRBV5-4	.	14	TRBD1	TRBJ2-7	TGTGCCAGCAGCCGAGGGACAGGGACGGACGAGCAGTACTTC	CASSRGTGTDEQYF
TRBV28	few	14	.	TRBJ2-7	TGTGCCACCCTTGAGCCAGGGGATAACTACGAGCAGTACTTC	CATLEPGDNYEQYF
TRBV6-5	.	14	.	TRBJ2-1	TGTGCCAGCAGTTACCTGGGCTCCTACAATGAGCAGTTCTTC	CASSYLGSYNEQFF
TRBV3-1/TRBV3-2	few	14	.	TRBJ2-7	TGTGCCAGCAGCCAGTACGGACAGCTCTACGAGCAGTACTTC	CASSQYGQLYEQYF
TRBV30	.	14	.	TRBJ1-1	TGTGCCTGGACCACGGGACACCCGAACACTGAAGCTTTCTTT	CAWTTGHPNTEAFF
TRBV13	.	16	.	TRBJ2-7	TGTGCCAGCAGCTTATGGCGCGGGACATGGTCCTACGAGCAGTACTTC	CASSLWRGTWSYEQYF
TRBV12-3/TRBV12-4	.	12	TRBD1	TRBJ1-6	TGTGCCAGCAGCCCAGACAGGGGGCTTCTGCACTTT	CASSPDRGLLHF
TRBV30	.	12	.	TRBJ2-7	TGTGCCTGGAGCCCAGGCACCTACGAGCAGTACTTC	CAWSPGTYEQYF
TRBV3-1/TRBV3-2	.	16	TRBD1	TRBJ1-2	TGTGCCAGCAGCCAAAGAAGGGAAGGGGGCAACTATGGCTACACCTTC	CASSQRREGGNYGYTF
TRBV6-4	once	14	.	TRBJ2-2	TGTGCCAGCAGTAACACAGGAGAGACCGGGGAGCTGTTTTTT	CASSNTGETGELFF
TRBV7-2	.	16	.	TRBJ2-2	TGTGCCAGCAGCTTAAGCCCGTCGGGGATCACCGGGGAGCTGTTTTTT	CASSLSPSGITGELFF
TRBV6-1	.	16	TRBD2	TRBJ2-7	TGTGCCAGCAGTGAATGGGGGGAGGGCAGGGAATACGAGCAGTACTTC	CASSEWGEGREYEQYF
TRBV5-8	.	17	.	TRBJ1-4	TGTGCCAGCAGCCCTGGGACAACAGTTGCAACTAATGAAAAACTGTTTTTT	CASSPGTTVATNEKLFF